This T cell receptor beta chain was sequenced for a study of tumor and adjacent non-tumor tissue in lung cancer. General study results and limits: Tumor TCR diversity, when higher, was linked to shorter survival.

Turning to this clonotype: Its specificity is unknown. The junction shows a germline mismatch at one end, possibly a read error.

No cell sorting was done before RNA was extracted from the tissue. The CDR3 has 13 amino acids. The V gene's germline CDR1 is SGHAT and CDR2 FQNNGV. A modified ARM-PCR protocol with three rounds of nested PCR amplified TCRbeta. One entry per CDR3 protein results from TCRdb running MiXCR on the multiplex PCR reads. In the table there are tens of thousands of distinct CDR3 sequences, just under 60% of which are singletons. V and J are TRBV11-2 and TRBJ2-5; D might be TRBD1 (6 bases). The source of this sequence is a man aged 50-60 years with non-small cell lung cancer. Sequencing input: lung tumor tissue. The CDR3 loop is CAGSVGAQETQYF. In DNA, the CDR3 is TGTGCCGGCAGCGTGGGGGCGCAAGAGACCCAGTACTTC.